The 13 T cell receptor beta chains given below trace back to one sample, sequenced in a study of blood T cells in healthy people across ages. Using a J-beta primer mix together with a sample-barcoded 5' primer, a second PCR was run for roughly 6 to 11 cycles. TCRdb passed the 5' RACE reads through MiXCR, listing each CDR3 protein once. The repertoire consists of about 770,000 distinct CDR3 sequences, with more than 40% occurring once and the leading ten covering about 21%. Sequencing was done on a sample of blood. These receptors were collected from a man aged 55 to 69 in good health.

The chain is built from TRBV7-2 and TRBJ1-1; D gene ambiguous. Trimming removed 0 bases from V and 1 base from J, with 3 bases in between. Looked up from germline, CDR1 is SGHTA and CDR2 is FQGNSA. This CDR3 region has 13 residues. The CDR3 loop is CASSLAWNTEAFF. CDR3 DNA sequence: TGTGCCAGCAGCTTAGCGTGGAACACTGAAGCTTTCTTT.

The chain carries TRBV20-1 and TRBJ2-7; 9 nucleotides match TRBD2. Germline V gene data show CDR1 as DFQATT and CDR2 as SNEGSKA (reference sequence). Trimming at V came to 5 bases and at J to 4 bases, leaving 6 bases not matched to a gene. This CDR3 is built from 13 residues. In DNA form, the CDR3 reads TGCAGTGCTCGGCTAGCGGGGCGGTACGAGCAGTACTTC. Amino acids: CSARLAGRYEQYF.

This chain joins TRBV3-1 and TRBJ2-7; D remains ambiguous. The CDR3 consists of 13 residues. Trimming pared 2 bases from V and 3 bases from J, leaving 8 bases between. Germline V lookup: CDR1 LGHDT, CDR2 YNNKEL (reference sequence). In nucleotides, the CDR3 is TGTGCCAGCAGCCAAAAGGCTAGCTACGAGCAGTACTTC. It translates to CASSQKASYEQYF.

In its sample, this clonotype was seen a few times. The chain recombines TRBV4-3 with TRBJ2-5; TRBD1 agrees at 8 bases. Trimming removed 0 bases from V and 11 bases from J; junction bases left unmatched: 14. The CDR3 is 16 amino acids. Germline V gives CDR1 LGHNA, CDR2 YSLEER. CDR3 amino acids: CASSQDRYRGANEQYF. In DNA, the CDR3 is TGCGCCAGCAGCCAAGATAGGTACAGGGGGGCTAATGAGCAGTACTTC.

In this sample, this clonotype turned up a few times. The gene calls are TRBV7-9 and TRBJ2-1; tentative D call: TRBD1 (5 bases). Deletions cut 3 bases from V and 8 bases from J, with 8 bases between. CDR1 and CDR2 from the germline V gene are SEHNR and FQNEAQ (reference sequence). The CDR3 runs 12 residues. CDR3 sequence reads: CASSFTRDEQFF. The CDR3 bases are TGTGCCAGCAGCTTTACCAGGGATGAGCAGTTCTTC.

V gene TRBV6-5 combines with J gene TRBJ2-6; D perhaps matches TRBD2 (6 bases). Germline V gene lookup returns CDR1 MNHEY and CDR2 SVGAGI. The CDR3 covers 13 residues. V was trimmed by 6 bases and J by 3 bases, leaving 6 bases between them. For the CDR3, the DNA is TGTGCCAGCAGGGGACTTGGGGCCAACGTCCTGACTTTC. Translation: CASRGLGANVLTF.

The rearrangement links TRBV9 to TRBJ2-5; unclear D gene. Trimming removed 0 bases at V and 2 bases at J, with 8 bases between. This CDR3 is 14 amino acids long. Germline values: CDR1 SGDLS, CDR2 YYNGEE. The CDR3 is CASSVAIGQETQYF. DNA for the CDR3: TGTGCCAGCAGCGTAGCTATTGGGCAAGAGACCCAGTACTTC. Complete variable domain (other parts from reference TRBV9 and TRBJ2-5): DSGVTQTPKHLITATGQRVTLRCSPRSGDLSVYWYQQSLDQGLQFLIQYYNGEERAKGNILERFSAQQFPDLHSELNLSSLELGDSALYFCASSVAIGQETQYFGPGTRLLVL.

This chain connects TRBV27 to TRBJ1-2, with 7 bases matching TRBD1. CDR1 MNHEY and CDR2 SMNVEV come from the germline V gene (reference sequence). This CDR3 has 11 residues. V gave up 6 bases and J gave up 8 bases; unmatched junction bases: 3. CDR3 in DNA: TGTGCCAGCAGACAGGGGTCGGGCTACACCTTC. Translated: CASRQGSGYTF.

This chain links TRBV11-2 with TRBJ2-2; D gene ambiguous. Trimming removed 0 bases at V and 6 bases at J, with 14 bases between. There are 16 residues in the CDR3. Germline V CDR1 and CDR2: SGHAT, FQNNGV. The CDR3: CASSLEGMGGAGELFF. CDR3 coding DNA: TGTGCCAGCAGCTTAGAAGGAATGGGTGGAGCCGGGGAGCTGTTTTTT.

This chain connects TRBV15 to TRBJ2-5; unclear D gene. The CDR3 has 12 amino acids. CDR1 is LNHNV, CDR2 YYDKDF, per germline (reference sequence). Trimming stripped 0 bases from V and 11 bases from J, with 10 bases between. The CDR3 DNA is TGTGCCACCAGCAGAGAGCGGAGTGAGCAGTACTTC. Protein: CATSRERSEQYF.

This clonotype turned up a few times. This chain links TRBV6-6 with TRBJ1-6; TRBD1 agrees at 10 bases. Per the germline V gene, CDR1 is MNHNY and CDR2 is SVGAGI (reference sequence). The CDR3 covers 15 residues. The J segment lost 10 bases and the V segment lost 7 bases, leaving 10 bases of the junction unmatched. The CDR3 bases are TGTGCCAGCATGCACCGGGACAGGGGCGGATCACCCCTCCACTTT. This gives the protein CASMHRDRGGSPLHF.

The chain is built from TRBV13 and TRBJ1-1; no clear D gene. CDR3 length equals 13 residues. Deletions cut 5 bases from V and 11 bases from J, with 18 bases between. Germline V gene lookup returns CDR1 PRHDT and CDR2 FYEKMQ (reference sequence). The CDR3 region is CASSETPSGEAFF. The CDR3 nucleotides read TGTGCCAGCAGCGAAACACCCTCAGGTGAGGCTTTCTTT.

A few counts support this clonotype. This chain links TRBV4-3 with TRBJ2-6; D gene uncertain. There are 17 residues in the CDR3. The germline V and J ends were trimmed by 0 bases and 0 bases, with 9 bases remaining between them. Germline loops: CDR1 LGHNA, CDR2 YSLEER. CDR3 sequence: CASSQEYQFSGANVLTF. The CDR3 DNA reads as TGCGCCAGCAGCCAAGAATATCAGTTCTCTGGGGCCAACGTCCTGACTTTC.